The 32 T cell receptor beta chains listed next were all sequenced from one sample in a study of blood T cell repertoires in COVID-19. The protocol was immunoSEQ multiplex PCR, while the TCRdb copy is restricted to in-frame clones and leaves out a portion. The data contain roughly 80,000 clones, approximately 93% of them seen just once; the ten biggest clones take up about 2.5%. Sequencing used peripheral blood. All receptors derive from a man aged 50 to 60 with COVID-19, enrolled during active disease.

This chain joins TRBV19 and TRBJ2-5; 8 bases are a match to TRBD2. Germline V gene sequence: CDR1 LNHDA, CDR2 SQIVND (reference sequence). CDR3 length: 14 amino acids. V lost 7 bases to trimming and J lost 7 bases; unmatched junction nucleotides: 11. The CDR3 is CASTSQGTRPTQYF. CDR3 coding DNA: TGTGCCAGTACCAGCCAGGGGACTAGGCCGACCCAGTACTTC.

V gene TRBV19 combines with J gene TRBJ2-7; TRBD1 aligns across 7 bases. Germline V gene lookup returns CDR1 LNHDA and CDR2 SQIVND (reference sequence). The V and J ends lost 5 bases and 3 bases, in that order; junction bases with no gene match: 7. The CDR3 covers 14 residues. The CDR3 DNA reads as TGTGCCAGTAGTCCCCGCCGGGACAGCTACGAGCAGTACTTC. It encodes CASSPRRDSYEQYF. The full variable domain, its missing parts supplied by reference TRBV19 and TRBJ2-7, is DGGITQSPKYLFRKEGQNVTLSCEQNLNHDAMYWYRQDPGQGLRLIYYSQIVNDFQKGDIAEGYSVSREKKESFPLTVTSAQKNPTAFYLCASSPRRDSYEQYFGPGTRLTVT.

The V call is TRBV13, the J call TRBJ2-3, with TRBD1 as a possible D gene (6 bases). This CDR3 contains 16 residues. V lost 0 bases and J 7 bases, leaving 17 bases between the germline ends. CDR1 is PRHDT and CDR2 is FYEKMQ in the germline V gene (reference sequence). The CDR3 coding sequence is TGTGCCAGCAGCTTAGGCCCAGCGCCAGGGGATAATACGCAGTATTTT. This gives the protein CASSLGPAPGDNTQYF.

J is TRBJ2-7 and V is TRBV5-6; D possibly corresponds to TRBD2 (5 bases). The CDR3 contains 15 residues. V lost 1 base, J lost 2 bases, and 13 bases lay in between. Germline CDR1 reads SGHDT; CDR2 reads YYEEEE. The CDR3 spells CASSLPGIGPYEQYF. CDR3 nucleotide sequence: TGTGCCAGCAGCTTGCCGGGGATAGGCCCCTACGAGCAGTACTTC. The variable domain in full, with the rest retrieved from reference TRBV5-6 and TRBJ2-7, is DAGVTQSPTHLIKTRGQQVTLRCSPKSGHDTVSWYQQALGQGPQFIFQYYEEEERQRGNFPDRFSGHQFPNYSSELNVNALLLGDSALYLCASSLPGIGPYEQYFGPGTRLTVT.

The rearrangement links TRBV6-6 to TRBJ2-5, with a possible D match to TRBD1 (6 bases). The CDR3 is 13 amino acids. The germline V gene encodes CDR1 MNHNY and CDR2 SVGAGI (reference sequence). The ends were cut back, 5 bases at V and 3 bases at J, with 10 bases in the middle. Here the CDR3 DNA reads TGTGCCAGCAGTGCCAGGGGCGAAGAGACCCAGTACTTC. Translating gives CASSARGEETQYF.

This chain joins TRBV6-5 and TRBJ1-4, with 9 bases aligning to TRBD1. After removal of 7 bases from V and 4 bases from J, the junction contained 7 bases not matched to a gene. The CDR3 runs to 15 residues. The V gene's germline CDR1 is MNHEY and CDR2 SVGAGI. DNA of the CDR3: TGTGCCAGCAATTGGGACAGGGCGCTTAATGAAAAACTGTTTTTT. The encoded protein is CASNWDRALNEKLFF.

This chain joins TRBV7-2 and TRBJ2-7; TRBD2 matches 12 bases. Germline-derived CDR1 and CDR2 are SGHTA and FQGNSA. This CDR3 is 15 amino acids long. Trimming removed 3 bases from V and 5 bases from J; junction bases left unmatched: 5. CDR3 nucleotide sequence: TGTGCCAGCAGCTTCCGACTAGCGGGAGCCGACGAGCAGTACTTC. Amino acids: CASSFRLAGADEQYF.

The chain has TRBV6-5 and TRBJ1-4, with a weak D call TRBD1 (6 bases). V lost 6 bases, J lost 5 bases, and 10 bases lay in between. Germline CDR1 is MNHEY and CDR2 is SVGAGI. The CDR3 has 13 amino acids. Here the CDR3 reads CASRDSDNEKLFF. CDR3 in DNA: TGTGCCAGCAGGGACAGTGACAATGAAAAACTGTTTTTT.

V and J are TRBV19 and TRBJ1-6; D is unclear. With 6 bases removed from V and 7 bases from J, the gap between germline ends came to 4 bases. CDR1 is LNHDA, CDR2 SQIVND, per germline (reference sequence). This CDR3 contains 11 residues. CDR3 coding DNA: TGTGCCAGTAGGGGCAATTCACCCCTCCACTTT. Residues: CASRGNSPLHF.

This chain uses TRBV7-6 with TRBJ2-2, with D perhaps matching TRBD1 (6 bases). This CDR3 is built from 16 residues. Germline-derived CDR1 and CDR2 are SGHVS and FNYEAQ. V was shortened by 5 bases and J by 5 bases, with 18 bases between the two germline ends. CDR3 DNA: TGTGCCAGCAGCCAGATACAGGGAGCCCCAACCGGGGAGCTGTTTTTT. It codes for CASSQIQGAPTGELFF.

The V gene is TRBV28, the J gene TRBJ2-1; 7 bases line up with TRBD2. CDR1 and CDR2 (germline): MDHEN, SYDVKM. Trimming removed 6 bases from V and 2 bases from J; junction bases left unmatched: 4. The CDR3 has 14 residues. Here the CDR3 reads CASSPGGTYNEQFF. For the CDR3, the DNA is TGTGCCAGCAGCCCGGGGGGAACCTACAATGAGCAGTTCTTC.

The rearrangement uses TRBV5-1 and TRBJ2-1; the match to TRBD2 covers 8 bases. The CDR3 consists of 16 residues. With 0 bases clipped from V and 2 bases from J, the junction kept 4 bases outside the gene matches. Germline lookup yields CDR1 SGHRS and CDR2 YFSETQ. The CDR3 DNA reads as TGCGCCAGCAGCTTGGAGGCGGGAGGACCCTACAATGAGCAGTTCTTC. It codes for CASSLEAGGPYNEQFF.

The chain is built from TRBV28 and TRBJ2-1; 11 bases align to TRBD2. Germline V lookup: CDR1 MDHEN, CDR2 SYDVKM. Trimming at V came to 3 bases and at J to 2 bases, leaving 9 bases not matched to a gene. The CDR3 contains 18 residues. The CDR3 spells CASSFQWGLAETYNEQFF. The CDR3 DNA is TGTGCCAGCAGTTTTCAATGGGGACTAGCGGAGACCTACAATGAGCAGTTCTTC.

The CDR3 region has the DNA TGTGCCAGCAGCCAATGGGCGGGAGCAAAAGATACAGATACGCAGTATTTT. It translates to CASSQWAGAKDTDTQYF. The rearrangement links TRBV3-1 (or the pseudogene TRBV3-2) to TRBJ2-3; 7 bases map to TRBD2. J gave up 3 bases and V 2 bases, and 11 bases lay outside the gene matches. The CDR3 is made up of 17 amino acids. The germline gives CDR1 LGHDT, CDR2 YNNKEL (reference sequence).

The chain employs TRBV10-3 and TRBJ2-3; no definite D call. Trimming removed 4 bases at V and 6 bases at J, with 14 bases between. Germline CDR1 is ENHRY and CDR2 is SYGVKD. The CDR3 covers 14 residues. CDR3 residues: CAISVGSQRDTQYF. The CDR3 nucleotides read TGTGCCATCAGTGTCGGGTCCCAGAGGGATACGCAGTATTTT.

This sequence joins TRBV6-5 and TRBJ2-7, with TRBD2 matching over 8 bases. CDR3 length: 15 residues. After removal of 8 bases from V and 2 bases from J, the junction contained 11 bases not matched to a gene. CDR1 is MNHEY and CDR2 is SVGAGI in the germline V gene. DNA for the CDR3: TGTGCCAGCGCTACGACGGGAGGGCTTCCCTACGAGCAGTACGTC. It specifies CASATTGGLPYEQYV.

The J gene is TRBJ2-3, the V gene TRBV28, with TRBD2 matching 11 bases. This CDR3 contains 18 residues. Germline V gives CDR1 MDHEN, CDR2 SYDVKM. The J segment lost 2 bases and the V segment lost 6 bases, leaving 13 bases of the junction unmatched. The CDR3 nucleotides read TGTGCCAGCAGCGAGAGCGGGGCTAGCGGGAGGTTCACAGATACGCAGTATTTT. Translation: CASSESGASGRFTDTQYF. Looking up the rest from reference TRBV28 and TRBJ2-3 gives the full variable domain: DVKVTQSSRYLVKRTGEKVFLECVQDMDHENMFWYRQDPGLGLRLIYFSYDVKMKEKGDIPEGYSVSREKKERFSLILESASTNQTSMYLCASSESGASGRFTDTQYFGPGTRLTVL.

V gene TRBV11-2 combines with J gene TRBJ2-1, with 8 bases lining up with TRBD2. This CDR3 region has 16 residues. Germline CDR1 and CDR2: SGHAT and FQNNGV. V was clipped by 3 bases and J by 7 bases; unmatched bases: 11. The CDR3 nucleotides read TGTGCCAGCAGCTTGGGAAGACTAGCGCCGGGGAATGAGCAGTTCTTC. It codes for CASSLGRLAPGNEQFF.

The rearrangement joins TRBV6-4 to TRBJ1-2; D is unresolved. This CDR3 contains 13 residues. CDR1 MRHNA and CDR2 SNTAGT come from the germline V gene. Trimming took 7 bases from V and 0 from J, leaving 9 bases between them. The CDR3 region has the DNA TGTGCCAGCACCGCGGGAGCTAACTATGGCTACACCTTC. This translates into CASTAGANYGYTF.

The chain links TRBV10-3 to TRBJ1-1; a weak D match, TRBD1 (5 bases). This CDR3 comprises 13 residues. Germline V CDR1 and CDR2: ENHRY, SYGVKD. V was trimmed by 7 bases and J by 7 bases, leaving 16 bases between them. The DNA of the CDR3 is TGTGCCATCAACCGGGACGGGGAGGGTGAAGCTTTCTTT. Translated, it gives CAINRDGEGEAFF.

This rearrangement joins TRBV29-1 to TRBJ2-1; TRBD1 agrees at 7 bases. Germline V gene data show CDR1 as SQVTM and CDR2 as ANQGSEA. The J segment lost 12 bases and the V segment lost 4 bases, leaving 12 bases of the junction unmatched. The CDR3 is 13 amino acids. The CDR3 here is CSVVGTTGLGQFF. CDR3 nucleotides: TGCAGCGTTGTAGGCACGACAGGGCTCGGGCAGTTCTTC.

V is TRBV3-1 (or the pseudogene TRBV3-2) and J is TRBJ2-1, with unresolved D. Germline V lookup: CDR1 LGHDT, CDR2 YNNKEL (reference sequence). V lost 1 base and J lost 3, with 10 bases in between. CDR3 length: 15 residues. The CDR3 spells CASSQGRVDYNEQFF. Written as DNA, the CDR3 is TGTGCCAGCAGCCAAGGTCGGGTTGACTACAATGAGCAGTTCTTC.

J is TRBJ2-7 and V is TRBV7-8; D gene uncertain. Per germline, CDR1 SGHVS and CDR2 FQNEAQ. With 2 bases removed from V and 7 bases from J, the gap between germline ends came to 12 bases. The CDR3 loop spans 13 amino acids. This CDR3 reads CASSLSRWREQYF. DNA of the CDR3: TGTGCCAGCAGCTTAAGTCGGTGGAGAGAGCAGTACTTC.

V gene TRBV3-1 (or the pseudogene TRBV3-2) combines with J gene TRBJ2-7; 11 nucleotides align to TRBD2. The junction had 7 bases not matched to a gene; V was cut back by 3 bases and J by 6 bases. Germline V CDR1 and CDR2: LGHDT, YNNKEL (reference sequence). The CDR3 loop spans 15 amino acids. The DNA for the CDR3 is TGTGCCAGCAGCCATTTCACTAGCGGGAGTTCCGAGCAGTACTTC. Residues: CASSHFTSGSSEQYF.

The chain uses TRBV19 and TRBJ2-1, with D perhaps matching TRBD2 (7 bases). With 4 bases removed from V and 6 bases from J, the gap between germline ends came to 13 bases. From germline, CDR1 is LNHDA and CDR2 SQIVND (reference sequence). The CDR3 is 14 residues long. The CDR3 coding sequence is TGTGCCAGTAGTACGGACGGGGGGCGCAATGAGCAGTTCTTC. Its protein product is CASSTDGGRNEQFF.

This clone was counted a single time. The chain is built from TRBV5-1 and TRBJ2-2; D remains unclear. Between the trimmed V and J ends, which lost 5 bases and 4 bases, there was a span of 6 bases. This CDR3 contains 12 residues. CDR1 is SGHRS and CDR2 is YFSETQ in the germline V gene. CDR3: CASRDTTGELFF. CDR3 DNA sequence: TGCGCCAGCAGAGACACCACCGGGGAGCTGTTTTTT.

The rearrangement links TRBV6-2 or TRBV6-3 to TRBJ2-7; 9 bases are a match to TRBD1. This CDR3 region has 19 residues. J gave up 3 bases and V 2 bases, and 17 bases lay outside the gene matches. The germline V gene has CDR1 MNHEY and CDR2 SVGEGT. CDR3 region: CASSYAGTGTSGVIYEQYF. The CDR3 DNA reads as TGTGCCAGCAGTTACGCCGGGACAGGGACCAGCGGGGTCATCTACGAGCAGTACTTC.

In this sample, this clone is medium-sized. This sequence joins TRBV7-9 and TRBJ2-7, with D possibly TRBD2 on 5 matching bases. The germline gives CDR1 SEHNR, CDR2 FQNEAQ (reference sequence). CDR3 size: 14 residues. Trimming stripped 5 bases from V and 6 bases from J, with 17 bases between. In DNA form, the CDR3 reads TGTGCCAGCAGCCAGAGGGTGGGAGAGGGCGAGCAGTACTTC. Translation gives CASSQRVGEGEQYF. The entire variable domain, with the rest obtained from reference TRBV7-9 and TRBJ2-7, is as follows: DTGVSQNPRHKITKRGQNVTFRCDPISEHNRLYWYRQTLGQGPEFLTYFQNEAQLEKSRLLSDRFSAERPKGSFSTLEIQRTEQGDSAMYLCASSQRVGEGEQYFGPGTRLTVT.

The chain has TRBV9 and TRBJ2-3; 11 bases align to TRBD2. The CDR3 has 16 amino acids. The trim removed 4 bases at V and 1 base at J, leaving 5 bases unmatched. Germline loops: CDR1 SGDLS, CDR2 YYNGEE. The CDR3 loop is CASSPPTSGGTDTQYF. CDR3 DNA sequence: TGTGCCAGCAGCCCCCCGACTAGCGGGGGCACAGATACGCAGTATTTT.

This chain connects TRBV27 to TRBJ2-3; D not certain. Germline lookup yields CDR1 MNHEY and CDR2 SMNVEV (reference sequence). This CDR3 region has 13 residues. The V end lost 7 bases, the J end lost 6 bases, and 14 bases lay between the germline ends. CDR3: CASTQASWDTQYF. The CDR3 bases are TGTGCCAGCACCCAGGCCAGTTGGGATACGCAGTATTTT.

The genes are TRBV4-1 and TRBJ1-3; 8 bases line up with TRBD1. V shed 4 bases, J shed 0 bases, and the junction held 5 bases outside the gene matches. This CDR3 contains 16 residues. The germline gives CDR1 MGHRA, CDR2 YSYEKL. CDR3 in DNA: TGCGCCAGCAGCCGATCGACAGGGGTCTCTGGAAACACCATATATTTT. The encoded protein is CASSRSTGVSGNTIYF.

The J gene is TRBJ2-1, the V gene TRBV5-1, with D uncertain. V was shortened by 4 bases and J by 0 bases, with 14 bases between the two germline ends. Germline V gene data show CDR1 as SGHRS and CDR2 as YFSETQ. The CDR3 loop spans 16 amino acids. CDR3 region: CASSTTPQSSYNEQFF. In DNA, the CDR3 is TGCGCCAGCAGCACGACACCTCAAAGCTCCTACAATGAGCAGTTCTTC.